This T cell receptor (beta chain) is drawn from a study of T cells in tuberculosis. Overall study: T cells were selected with CD1B tetramers loaded with glucose monomycolate. This South African cohort compared adolescents with or without latent tuberculosis against adults with active tuberculosis.

Assay used: immunoSEQ multiplex PCR; TCRdb lists only in-frame clones, some missing. The sample carries nearly 35,000 clones, approximately 93% recorded once. Germline V gene lookup returns CDR1 SGHAT and CDR2 FQNNGV. This CDR3 is 15 amino acids long. The J segment lost 7 bases and the V segment lost 4 bases, leaving 6 bases of the junction unmatched. The clonotype comes from a donor aged 10 to 29 with latent tuberculosis or without tuberculosis infection. Sequenced sample: PBMCs. The rearrangement uses TRBV11-2 and TRBJ2-1; 11 positions match TRBD2. The CDR3 here is CASSSIAGGGNEQFF. CDR3 in DNA: TGTGCCAGCAGCTCAATAGCGGGAGGGGGGAATGAGCAGTTCTTC. Filled out from reference TRBV11-2 and TRBJ2-1, the complete variable domain reads EAGVAQSPRYKIIEKRQSVAFWCNPISGHATLYWYQQILGQGPKLLIQFQNNGVVDDSQLPKDRFSAERLKGVDSTLKIQPAKLEDSAVYLCASSSIAGGGNEQFFGPGTRLTVL.